This TCR beta chain emerged from a study of CD8 T cells in ankylosing spondylitis. Germline CDR1 is LNHNV and CDR2 is YYDKDF (reference sequence). The germline V and J ends were trimmed by 0 bases and 1 base, with 9 bases remaining between them. There are 15 residues in the CDR3. This clonotype was recorded a few times. Its antigen is currently unknown. TCRdb re-derived calls from the 5' RACE reads in MiXCR, one entry per CDR3 protein. Of a few hundred thousand distinct CDR3 sequences in the sample, 9.5% to 15% were seen once. General study points: A TCR beta motif made of fewer than ten highly homologous variants seemed typical of ankylosing spondylitis blood.

Sequenced: blood, either unsorted or a sorted T cell fraction (not recorded which). The chain joins TRBV15 to TRBJ1-1; D may be TRBD1 (5 bases). The receptor was derived from a male donor with ankylosing spondylitis. CDR3: CATSRERGTNTEAFF. CDR3 coding DNA: TGTGCCACCAGCAGAGAAAGAGGGACGAACACTGAAGCTTTCTTT.